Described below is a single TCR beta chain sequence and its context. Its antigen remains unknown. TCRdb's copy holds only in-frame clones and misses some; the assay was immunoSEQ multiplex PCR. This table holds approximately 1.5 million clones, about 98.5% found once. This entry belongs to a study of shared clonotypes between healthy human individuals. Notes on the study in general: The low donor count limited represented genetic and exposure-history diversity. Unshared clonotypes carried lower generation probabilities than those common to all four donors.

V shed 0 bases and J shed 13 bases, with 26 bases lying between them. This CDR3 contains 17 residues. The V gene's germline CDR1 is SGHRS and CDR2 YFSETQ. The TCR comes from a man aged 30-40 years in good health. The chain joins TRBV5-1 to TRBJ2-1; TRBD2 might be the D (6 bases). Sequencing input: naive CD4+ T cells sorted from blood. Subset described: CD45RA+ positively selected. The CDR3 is CASSLGLGGEKIGPQFF. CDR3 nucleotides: TGCGCCAGCAGCTTGGGATTAGGAGGGGAGAAAATCGGCCCCCAGTTCTTC.